What follows describes a single T cell receptor beta chain. The germline CDR1 and CDR2 sequences are SQVTM and ANQGSEA. CDR3 length equals 14 residues. The V end was cut by 5 bases, the J end by 0 bases, with 11 bases between. This specimen belongs to a study of T-cell memory formation after mild COVID-19. Using its own MiXCR run on the 5' RACE reads, TCRdb lists one record per CDR3 protein. The sample has about 430,000 distinct CDR3 sequences; less than 25% are singletons. The sample was PBMCs or a T cell subset sorted from them (not recorded which). This receptor was identified in an adult woman who had mild COVID-19 (a few samples of this study predate the infection). Cell type and time point are not known. The V and J genes are TRBV29-1 and TRBJ2-1; the D gene is possibly TRBD2 (6 bases). The CDR3 nucleotides are TGCAGCGTTTTTAGCGGAAGCTCCTACAATGAGCAGTTCTTC. Translating gives CSVFSGSSYNEQFF.